Included here is one T cell receptor beta chain sequence, with context. Its specificity is not known. TCRdb called the RACE reads again in MiXCR, with one record for every CDR3 protein. The sample includes around 300,000 distinct CDR3 sequences, around 7% of them seen just once. This record belongs to a study of human T cells and chemical hapten exposure. Overall study context: Subjects had 2% DPC placed on roughly 2 cm by roughly 2 cm of upper inner arm skin for sensitization. While the approximately 23-week study was under way, patients received diphenylcyclopropenone on the scalp every week. Findings and caveats of the study: Significantly more large CDR3 similarity clusters arose among expanded TCRs than among controls.

V lost 0 bases and J lost 3, with 13 bases in between. There are 15 residues in the CDR3. From germline, CDR1 is SGDLS and CDR2 YYNGEE. Documented time point: patch test 1, 2 weeks after DPC sensitization. The treatment is: therapeutic diphenylcyclopropenone sensitization with weekly scalp DPC. This sample comprised whole blood, obtained in connection with sensitization to the hapten diphenylcyclopropenone (DPC). This chain links TRBV9 with TRBJ2-7; D is possibly TRBD1 or TRBD2 (5 bases each). The TCR sequence derives from a woman between 18 and 29 years old with alopecia areata. Some clones in this sample may be carry-over from other donors' samples. This chain's CDR3 is CASSVAGTDDYEQYF. The CDR3, as DNA: TGTGCCAGCAGCGTAGCCGGGACGGACGACTACGAGCAGTACTTC. The full variable domain, with the rest looked up from reference TRBV9 and TRBJ2-7, is DSGVTQTPKHLITATGQRVTLRCSPRSGDLSVYWYQQSLDQGLQFLIQYYNGEERAKGNILERFSAQQFPDLHSELNLSSLELGDSALYFCASSVAGTDDYEQYFGPGTRLTVT.